These T cell receptor beta chains were read from a single sample in a study of beta chain features in type 1 diabetes. Measured with immunoSEQ multiplex PCR; TCRdb has only the in-frame clones, and not every one. The table lists about 15,000 clones, 55% of them singletons, with less than 0.5% in the top ten. Input material: stem cell memory CD4+ T cells from blood. These receptors originate from a woman between 18 and 29 years old in good health. Each CDR3 is given with its conserved first and last residue. A D gene is named only where the DNA matches it firmly. Rows may omit the clone size; those that give it use once, few, many or a size class.

NA,TRBV6-1,NA,TRBJ1-1,CASSWRKANTEAFF,TGTGCCAGCAGTTGGCGGAAAGCGAACACTGAAGCTTTCTTT
NA,TRBV9,TRBD1,TRBJ1-1,CASSRGDRGRWTEAFF,TGTGCCAGCAGCCGAGGGGACAGGGGGCGGTGGACTGAAGCTTTCTTT
few,TRBV11-1,NA,TRBJ2-1,CASSLAGGGYNEQFF,TGTGCCAGCAGCTTAGCGGGAGGAGGATACAATGAGCAGTTCTTC
NA,TRBV27,NA,TRBJ2-5,CASKPQGLETQYF,TGTGCCAGCAAACCCCAGGGTTTGGAGACCCAGTACTTC
few,TRBV30,TRBD2,TRBJ2-1,CAWSVPPGLAGFSSYNEQFF,TGTGCCTGGAGTGTACCCCCAGGACTAGCGGGCTTTTCTTCCTACAATGAGCAGTTCTTC
NA,TRBV2,TRBD2,TRBJ2-1,CASSERAGGLNEQFF,TGTGCCAGCAGTGAACGAGCGGGGGGGCTGAATGAGCAGTTCTTC
NA,TRBV19,NA,TRBJ2-2,CASSITGSGELFF,TGTGCCAGTAGCATAACGGGGAGCGGGGAGCTGTTTTTT
NA,TRBV10-2,TRBD2,TRBJ2-7,CASIGGSGMVGDEQYF,TGCGCCAGCATCGGAGGTAGCGGGATGGTCGGCGACGAGCAGTACTTC
few,TRBV5-1,NA,TRBJ2-2,CASSFQGLPNTGELFF,TGCGCCAGCAGCTTTCAGGGCCTACCAAACACCGGGGAGCTGTTTTTT
NA,TRBV7-2,NA,TRBJ2-5,CASSFPFGGGETQYF,TGTGCCAGCAGCTTCCCCTTCGGCGGCGGGGAGACCCAGTACTTC
NA,TRBV19,NA,TRBJ2-5,CASSIITGSPQETQYF,TGTGCCAGTAGTATCATAACAGGCTCACCCCAAGAGACCCAGTACTTC
NA,TRBV2,TRBD2,TRBJ2-1,CASRSSGNSGPQQFF,TGTGCCAGCAGATCCTCCGGTAATAGCGGGCCTCAGCAGTTCTTC
NA,TRBV5-4,NA,TRBJ1-1,CASSFAGNFMNTEAFF,TGTGCCAGCAGCTTTGCCGGGAACTTCATGAACACTGAAGCTTTCTTT
NA,TRBV11-2,TRBD1,TRBJ2-4,CASSPGTVGAKNIQYF,TGTGCCAGCAGCCCCGGGACAGTCGGGGCCAAAAACATTCAGTACTTC
NA,TRBV7-2,TRBD2,TRBJ2-1,CASSLGSGSISNEQFF,TGTGCCAGCAGCTTAGGAAGCGGGAGTATCTCCAATGAGCAGTTCTTC
few,TRBV6-1,NA,TRBJ2-6,CASSEARGAGANVLTF,TGTGCCAGCAGTGAAGCGCGCGGGGCTGGGGCCAACGTCCTGACTTTC
few,TRBV30,NA,TRBJ2-1,CAWGFGGHSYNEQFF,TGTGCCTGGGGATTCGGGGGGCACTCCTACAATGAGCAGTTCTTC
NA,TRBV27,NA,TRBJ1-2,CASSLGVGREDYGYTF,TGTGCCAGCAGTTTAGGGGTCGGACGGGAGGACTATGGCTACACCTTC
NA,TRBV29-1,TRBD2,TRBJ2-4,CSVERTRALNIQYF,TGCAGCGTTGAAAGGACTAGAGCTTTAAACATTCAGTACTTC
NA,TRBV4-1,TRBD1,TRBJ2-3,CASSQTGPTDTQYF,TGCGCCAGCAGCCAGACAGGGCCCACAGATACGCAGTATTTT
NA,TRBV11-2,TRBD1,TRBJ1-2,CASSSGTALIYGYTF,TGTGCCAGCAGCTCGGGGACAGCCTTAATCTATGGCTACACCTTC
NA,TRBV21-1,NA,TRBJ2-6,CASSKVRTGARSGANVLTF,TGTGCCAGCAGCAAAGTCAGGACAGGGGCGCGCTCTGGGGCCAACGTCCTGACTTTC
NA,TRBV30,NA,TRBJ2-5,CAWSHRTRPSRETQYF,TGTGCCTGGAGTCACCGGACACGGCCCTCGAGGGAGACCCAGTACTTC
few,TRBV29-1,NA,TRBJ2-7,CSVAGGTEPDEQYF,TGCAGCGTTGCCGGGGGTACGGAGCCCGACGAGCAGTACTTC
NA,TRBV18,NA,TRBJ2-3,CASSPLSAAGDTQYF,TGTGCCAGCTCACCGCTTAGCGCGGCGGGGGATACGCAGTATTTT
few,TRBV16,TRBD1,TRBJ1-1,CASSQQYRGTTEAFF,TGTGCCAGCAGCCAACAGTACAGGGGGACTACTGAAGCTTTCTTT
NA,TRBV5-5,NA,TRBJ1-4,CASSSAGLPEKLFF,TGTGCCAGCAGCTCGGCGGGACTCCCAGAAAAACTGTTTTTT
once,TRBV5-4,TRBD1,TRBJ1-6,CASSFDRGNSPLHF,TGTGCCAGCAGCTTCGACAGGGGAAACTCACCCCTCCACTTT
few,TRBV18,TRBD1,TRBJ1-1,CASLWTGIGDTEAFF,TGTGCCAGCCTCTGGACAGGGATAGGGGACACTGAAGCTTTCTTT
NA,TRBV18,NA,TRBJ1-4,CASFTRLGGNEKLFF,TGTGCCAGCTTTACCCGGTTAGGAGGAAATGAAAAACTGTTTTTT
NA,TRBV5-4,TRBD1,TRBJ1-2,CASSQDLGSGPGGSGYTF,TGTGCCAGCAGCCAAGATTTGGGGTCGGGGCCAGGGGGGAGTGGCTACACCTTC
NA,TRBV28,NA,TRBJ1-1,CASSFRSHAFF,TGTGCCAGCAGTTTCAGGTCACACGCTTTCTTT
once,TRBV6-1,TRBD2,TRBJ2-7,CASSGLAESYEQYF,TGTGCCAGCTCGGGACTAGCGGAATCCTACGAGCAGTACTTC
few,TRBV30,NA,TRBJ2-1,CAWSVFREQFF,TGTGCCTGGAGTGTCTTCCGGGAGCAGTTCTTC
NA,TRBV11-2,NA,TRBJ2-7,CASSLTDIHYEQYF,TGTGCCAGCAGCTTAACCGACATACACTACGAGCAGTACTTC
NA,TRBV19,TRBD1,TRBJ1-1,CASSLVQGAMNTEAFF,TGTGCCAGTAGCCTGGTTCAGGGGGCAATGAACACTGAAGCTTTCTTT
NA,TRBV7-9,TRBD1,TRBJ1-6,CASSRSGQERSPLHF,TGTGCCAGCAGCCGATCCGGACAGGAAAGATCACCCCTCCACTTT
NA,TRBV5-1,TRBD1,TRBJ2-7,CASSFSPQGAYEQYF,TGCGCCAGCAGCTTTTCCCCACAGGGGGCGTACGAGCAGTACTTC
NA,TRBV10-2,TRBD2,TRBJ2-3,CASRGDTGLAGGSTDTQYF,TGCGCCAGCAGGGGGGACACGGGACTAGCGGGAGGCAGCACAGATACGCAGTATTTT
NA,TRBV2,NA,TRBJ2-5,CASTDSQETQYF,TGTGCCAGCACGGACTCCCAAGAGACCCAGTACTTC
NA,TRBV5-1,TRBD2,TRBJ2-3,CASSSRRLAGGTDTQYF,TGCGCCAGCAGCTCGAGGCGACTAGCGGGAGGCACAGATACGCAGTATTTT
NA,TRBV19,NA,TRBJ2-1,CATQSGSWSYNEQFF,TGTGCCACCCAAAGTGGCTCATGGTCCTACAATGAGCAGTTCTTC
NA,TRBV30,NA,TRBJ2-7,CAWSARGYFYEQYF,TGTGCCTGGAGTGCAAGGGGCTACTTCTACGAGCAGTACTTC
NA,TRBV6-1,NA,TRBJ2-2,CASSAGGTIPGELFF,TGTGCCAGCAGTGCCGGGGGGACAATTCCCGGGGAGCTGTTTTTT
few,TRBV5-1,TRBD1,TRBJ1-1,CASSLEGQGGTEAFF,TGCGCCAGCAGCTTAGAGGGACAGGGTGGCACTGAAGCTTTCTTT
NA,TRBV28,NA,TRBJ2-7,CASSLPSVTYEQYF,TGTGCCAGCAGTTTACCTTCGGTCACCTACGAGCAGTACTTC
NA,TRBV5-1,NA,TRBJ2-3,CASSFQGTDTQYF,TGCGCCAGCAGCTTTCAGGGTACAGATACGCAGTATTTT
NA,TRBV5-6,TRBD2,TRBJ2-1,CASTDTGLAGGNEQFF,TGTGCCAGCACCGACACGGGACTAGCGGGAGGGAATGAGCAGTTCTTC
NA,TRBV4-1,TRBD2,TRBJ2-2,CATHPGTSVTGELFF,TGCGCCACGCACCCCGGGACTAGCGTCACCGGGGAGCTGTTTTTT
NA,TRBV7-8,NA,TRBJ1-5,CASSPRELSNQPQHF,TGTGCCAGCAGCCCCCGGGAACTTAGCAATCAGCCCCAGCATTTT
few,TRBV11-3,NA,TRBJ2-7,CASSLVLRGPEQYF,TGTGCCAGCAGCTTAGTTCTGCGGGGGCCCGAGCAGTACTTC
NA,TRBV5-1,NA,TRBJ2-7,CASKEAFRGRGEQYF,TGCGCCAGCAAAGAGGCTTTCAGGGGGCGGGGGGAGCAGTACTTC
NA,TRBV5-1,TRBD1,TRBJ2-7,CASSFSGQGAADEQYF,TGCGCCAGCAGCTTTTCTGGACAGGGGGCTGCTGACGAGCAGTACTTC
NA,TRBV6-1,TRBD2,TRBJ2-3,CASSEEAGGPADTQYF,TGTGCCAGCAGTGAAGAGGCGGGAGGTCCCGCAGATACGCAGTATTTT
NA,TRBV6-6,TRBD1,TRBJ1-5,CASSRGTGFNQPQHF,TGTGCCAGCTCAAGGGGGACAGGGTTCAATCAGCCCCAGCATTTT
NA,TRBV27,NA,TRBJ2-2,CASSLGVGAPTGELFF,TGTGCCAGCAGTTTAGGTGTGGGGGCTCCTACCGGGGAGCTGTTTTTT
once,TRBV28,NA,TRBJ1-1,CASSPSRGRPVPEAFF,TGTGCCAGCAGTCCGTCGCGGGGGCGCCCCGTCCCTGAAGCTTTCTTT
NA,TRBV7-2,TRBD2,TRBJ2-1,CASSWGTSGMSSYNEQFF,TGTGCCAGCTCATGGGGGACTAGCGGGATGAGCTCCTACAATGAGCAGTTCTTC
NA,TRBV5-1,NA,TRBJ2-7,CASSFGQMPSYEQYF,TGCGCCAGCAGCTTCGGACAGATGCCCTCCTACGAGCAGTACTTC